The sequence of this T cell receptor (beta chain) was determined in a study of a mutant IDH1 vaccine in newly diagnosed glioma. Study context: Onset of vaccination occurred 4-6 weeks following radiotherapy alone, or with temozolomide cycles. Treated patients had a mean age of 40.4 years and a 62.5% male, about 40% female split.

The data were produced by immunoSEQ multiplex PCR, yet TCRdb's version contains in-frame clones alone and is incomplete. The top ten hold 3% to 4% of the sample, which has about 44,000 clones, around 93% seen once. This CDR3 has 14 residues. CDR1 is SEHNR, CDR2 FQNEAQ, per germline (reference sequence). J lost 10 bases, V lost 6 bases, and 9 bases had no gene match. As to this clone: Its antigen is as yet unknown.

This sample's time point: week 23, last vaccination. What each vaccine dose contained was 300 ug of mutant IDH1 20-mer peptide, accompanied by topical imiquimod. New WHO grade 3 or 4 astrocytomas that were IDH1-mutant and ATRX-lost occurred in the donors. The genes are TRBV7-9 and TRBJ1-4; 9 nucleotides match TRBD1. This sample comprised PBMCs, obtained from a glioma patient whose treatment included an IDH1 peptide vaccine. This sequence originates from a man aged 50-60 years with glioma. CDR3 region: CASSLGQGEGKLFF. CDR3 sequence (DNA): TGTGCCAGCAGTTTGGGACAGGGAGAAGGAAAACTGTTTTTT.